The entry that follows covers one TCR beta chain sequence. Antigen: not known. The data stem from a study of T cell repertoires in cytomegalovirus infection. Across the study: Use of recently identified HLA-C-restricted and well-studied HLA-B-restricted CMV epitopes was part of the study. Public TCR beta signatures provided an indication of both CMV infection and a matching HLA type.

Study-wide results and limits: Cumulative public TCR beta family frequency identified carriers of CMV plus the relevant HLA. What dominated the ex vivo response were HLA-C-restricted CMV-specific TCR beta clonotypes.

Per the germline V gene, CDR1 is MGHRA and CDR2 is YSYEKL. CDR3 size: 13 residues. Trimming took off 4 bases at V and 6 bases at J, with 13 bases between the two ends. TCRdb itself ran the reads through MiXCR, one entry per CDR3 protein. The sample lists roughly 990,000 distinct CDR3 sequences, around 29% occurring once. The source was cultured CD8+ T cells from PBMCs, collected from culture after CMV antigen stimulation. This chain connects TRBV4-1 to TRBJ2-7; D may be TRBD1 (5 bases). The receptor comes from a human donor in good health (CMV status not recorded). Some clones in this sample may be carry-over from other donors' samples. The CDR3 spells CASSPQPRAEQYV. The CDR3 coding sequence is TGCGCCAGCAGCCCCCAACCCAGGGCCGAGCAGTACGTC.